A single sample is the source of the 26 T cell receptor beta chains below, sequenced in a study of blood T cell repertoires in COVID-19. Measured with immunoSEQ multiplex PCR; TCRdb has only the in-frame clones, and not every one. The table records about 75,000 clones, 85% to 90% of them present only once. Sequenced material: peripheral blood. The source of these receptors is a human donor in a cohort sampled during active COVID-19.

The rearrangement joins TRBV6-2 or TRBV6-3 to TRBJ1-2; D perhaps matches TRBD1 (6 bases). The CDR3 sequence is 16 residues long. V lost 0 bases to trimming and J lost 8 bases, with 19 bases between them. Germline V gene lookup returns CDR1 MNHEY and CDR2 SVGEGT. CDR3 bases: TGTGCCAGCAGTTACTCAGGGGGTTTGGATTCGCGAGGCTACACCTTC. Translated: CASSYSGGLDSRGYTF.

This chain links TRBV7-6 with TRBJ2-1; TRBD1 matches 11 bases. From germline, CDR1 is SGHVS and CDR2 FNYEAQ. The CDR3 length is 15 residues. V lost 3 bases to trimming and J lost 7 bases; unmatched junction nucleotides: 5. As DNA, the CDR3 is TGTGCCAGCAGCTTTATGGGACAGGGGGTGAATGAGCAGTTCTTC. Its protein is CASSFMGQGVNEQFF. Full variable domain (remainder filled in from reference TRBV7-6 and TRBJ2-1): GAGVSQSPRYKVTKRGQDVALRCDPISGHVSLYWYRQALGQGPEFLTYFNYEAQQDKSGLPNDRFSAERPEGSISTLTIQRTEQRDSAMYRCASSFMGQGVNEQFFGPGTRLTVL.

The gene calls are TRBV12-3 or TRBV12-4 and TRBJ1-3; D call uncertain. The CDR3 has 11 residues. V lost 4 bases, J lost 4 bases, and 2 bases lay in between. The CDR3 region is CASSSGNTIYF. The DNA for the CDR3 is TGTGCCAGCAGTTCAGGAAACACCATATATTTT.

This clone was picked up one time. For the CDR3, the DNA is TGTGCCAGCAGTCGGCAGGGTTGGTCTGGAAACACCATATATTTT. Amino acids: CASSRQGWSGNTIYF. This chain joins TRBV28 and TRBJ1-3, with D possibly being TRBD1 (5 bases). This CDR3 is 15 amino acids long. Per germline, CDR1 MDHEN and CDR2 SYDVKM. Trimming left V 5 bases short and J 1 base short, with 12 bases between.

This CDR3 reads CASSSLFQPQHF. CDR3 nucleotides: TGTGCCAGCAGCTCATTGTTTCAGCCCCAGCATTTT. The chain recombines TRBV5-6 with TRBJ1-5; D gene ambiguous. Trimming removed 3 bases at V and 6 bases at J, with 7 bases between. CDR3 length equals 12 residues. CDR1 SGHDT and CDR2 YYEEEE come from the germline V gene.

This chain links TRBV10-3 with TRBJ1-2; 10 bases line up with TRBD1. After removal of 6 bases from V and 6 bases from J, the junction contained 10 bases not matched to a gene. Per germline, CDR1 ENHRY and CDR2 SYGVKD. The CDR3 has 15 residues. The CDR3 sequence: CAISVRDRGTDGYTF. The CDR3 DNA reads TGTGCCATCAGCGTTCGGGACAGGGGAACCGATGGCTACACCTTC.

This rearrangement joins TRBV9 to TRBJ1-4, with 7 bases lining up with TRBD1. The CDR3 spans 15 residues. Per the germline V gene, CDR1 is SGDLS and CDR2 is YYNGEE. Trimming took 7 bases from V and 5 from J; bases not matched to a gene: 11. CDR3 in amino acids: CASGTAPMSNEKLFF. The CDR3 DNA reads TGTGCCAGCGGGACAGCCCCGATGTCGAATGAAAAACTGTTTTTT.

The DNA for the CDR3 is TGTGCCAGCAGCTTGGGGCCCGGGGAGGGCGGCGGGGAGCTGTTTTTT. This encodes CASSLGPGEGGGELFF. The chain is built from TRBV7-3 and TRBJ2-2; 7 bases fit TRBD2. The junction had 11 bases not matched to a gene; V was cut back by 3 bases and J by 7 bases. Per germline, CDR1 SGHTA and CDR2 FQGTGA. The CDR3 is 16 amino acids.

The chain combines TRBV6-5 with TRBJ2-1; D gene uncertain. The CDR3 runs to 15 residues. V was cut by 6 bases and J by 1 base, with 13 bases left in between. Germline V lookup: CDR1 MNHEY, CDR2 SVGAGI. For the CDR3, the DNA is TGTGCCAGCAGCACTCCGTTTTCGTCCTACAATGAGCAGTTCTTC. Protein: CASSTPFSSYNEQFF.

J is TRBJ1-6 and V is TRBV2, with D possibly matching TRBD1 (5 bases). V gave up 1 base and J gave up 6 bases, with 10 bases separating them. The CDR3 sequence is 15 residues long. CDR1 is SNHLY, CDR2 FYNNEI, per germline. The CDR3 nucleotides are TGTGCCAGCAGTGAAGATGGGGGGATTAATTCACCCCTCCACTTT. Translated, it gives CASSEDGGINSPLHF.

The chain is built from TRBV5-1 and TRBJ2-7; the match to TRBD1 covers 10 bases. After removal of 1 base from V and 2 bases from J, the junction contained 3 bases not matched to a gene. The CDR3 sequence is 15 residues long. CDR1 is SGHRS, CDR2 YFSETQ, per germline. This CDR3 reads CASSLRTGGAYEQYF. CDR3 coding DNA: TGCGCCAGCAGCTTGCGGACAGGGGGTGCCTACGAGCAGTACTTC.

This clone was detected a few times. The chain carries TRBV27 and TRBJ2-7; TRBD1 might be the D (6 bases). The V gene's germline CDR1 is MNHEY and CDR2 SMNVEV (reference sequence). Between the trimmed V and J ends, which lost 5 bases and 0 bases, there was a span of 11 bases. The CDR3 sequence is 14 residues long. The CDR3 DNA follows: TGTGCCAGCAGTAAACAGGGCAGCTCCTACGAGCAGTACTTC. It is translated as CASSKQGSSYEQYF.

The V gene is TRBV27, the J gene TRBJ2-2; 8 positions match TRBD2. The J segment lost 4 bases and the V segment lost 3 bases, leaving 13 bases of the junction unmatched. This CDR3 is built from 18 residues. CDR1 is MNHEY, CDR2 SMNVEV, per germline (reference sequence). The CDR3 coding sequence is TGTGCCAGCAGTTTCCGGGGGGGCCTGTATTCGAGCACCGGGGAGCTGTTTTTT. It translates to CASSFRGGLYSSTGELFF.

V gene TRBV3-1 (or the pseudogene TRBV3-2) combines with J gene TRBJ2-7, with TRBD2 matching over 10 bases. The CDR3 sequence is 15 residues long. Germline-derived CDR1 and CDR2 are LGHDT and YNNKEL (reference sequence). Trimming removed 5 bases from V and 2 bases from J; junction bases left unmatched: 6. In DNA, the CDR3 is TGTGCCAGCAGCGCCCAGCGGGGGGGAGCCTACGAGCAGTACTTC. It codes for CASSAQRGGAYEQYF.

V and J are TRBV10-2 and TRBJ2-2; 7 bases map to TRBD1. Germline lookup yields CDR1 WSHSY and CDR2 SAAADI. After removal of 10 bases from V and 1 base from J, the junction contained 6 bases not matched to a gene. This CDR3 spans 14 amino acids. The chain's CDR3 is CATFRQGNTGELFF. DNA for the CDR3: TGCGCCACCTTCAGACAGGGGAACACCGGGGAGCTGTTTTTT.

Concerning this clone itself: Other nucleotide sequences from this sample produce the same CDR3. This rearrangement joins TRBV6-2 or TRBV6-3 to TRBJ1-1; 8 bases line up with TRBD1. Germline V gene sequence: CDR1 MNHEY, CDR2 SVGEGT. V gave up 5 bases and J gave up 6 bases; unmatched junction bases: 8. This CDR3 comprises 14 residues. CDR3 sequence: CASSDRGGISEAFF. The CDR3 coding sequence is TGTGCCAGCAGTGACAGGGGAGGAATATCTGAAGCTTTCTTT.

This chain uses TRBV18 with TRBJ2-7; 7 bases match TRBD2. The CDR3 is 13 residues long. Trimming cost V 4 bases and J 3 bases; bases outside gene matches: 3. Germline CDR1 KGHSH, CDR2 LQKENI. This CDR3 reads CASSRGRDYEQYF. The CDR3 nucleotides read TGTGCCAGCTCACGCGGGAGAGACTACGAGCAGTACTTC.

The rearrangement uses TRBV19 and TRBJ2-3; 11 positions match TRBD2. Germline CDR1 and CDR2: LNHDA and SQIVND (reference sequence). This CDR3 region has 15 residues. V trimming: 10 bases; J trimming: 7 bases; junction bases outside the gene matches: 13. The CDR3 sequence is CATQAGTSGTNTQYF. The CDR3 bases are TGTGCCACCCAGGCCGGGACTAGCGGAACAAATACGCAGTATTTT.

The chain links TRBV2 to TRBJ2-2; D unclear. The CDR3 spans 14 residues. The V gene lost 2 bases and the J gene lost 4 bases, with 8 bases spanning the gap. Germline lookup yields CDR1 SNHLY and CDR2 FYNNEI. The CDR3 spells CASSEIRSTGELFF. CDR3 in DNA: TGTGCCAGCAGTGAAATACGGAGCACCGGGGAGCTGTTTTTT.

The chain links TRBV27 to TRBJ1-6, with no clear D. The length of the CDR3 is 14 residues. The germline V and J ends were trimmed by 1 base and 7 bases, with 8 bases remaining between them. The germline gives CDR1 MNHEY, CDR2 SMNVEV (reference sequence). This chain's CDR3 is CASSLWAQNSPLHF. The CDR3 DNA follows: TGTGCCAGCAGTTTATGGGCTCAAAATTCACCCCTCCACTTT.

V gene TRBV5-8 combines with J gene TRBJ2-1, with TRBD2 matching 8 bases. CDR1 is SGHTS and CDR2 is YDEGEE in the germline V gene. The V and J ends lost 4 bases and 4 bases, in that order; junction bases with no gene match: 16. The CDR3 totals 18 residues. For the CDR3, the DNA is TGTGCCAGCAGCCCCCGGGGGGGCCAGCCCATTTTATACAATGAGCAGTTCTTC. Translated: CASSPRGGQPILYNEQFF.

The chain employs TRBV19 and TRBJ2-1, with D hard to call. With 1 base removed from V and 15 bases from J, the gap between germline ends came to 10 bases. The CDR3 runs to 11 residues. CDR1 LNHDA and CDR2 SQIVND come from the germline V gene (reference sequence). The DNA for the CDR3 is TGTGCCAGTAGTATAGCTATGCAGCGGTTCTTC. It translates to CASSIAMQRFF. The variable domain in full, completed from reference TRBV19 and TRBJ2-1, reads DGGITQSPKYLFRKEGQNVTLSCEQNLNHDAMYWYRQDPGQGLRLIYYSQIVNDFQKGDIAEGYSVSREKKESFPLTVTSAQKNPTAFYLCASSIAMQRFFGPGTRLTVL.

The J gene is TRBJ2-5, the V gene TRBV19; D is perhaps TRBD2 (6 bases). The CDR3 contains 15 residues. The germline CDR1 and CDR2 sequences are LNHDA and SQIVND (reference sequence). Trimming pared 4 bases from V and 7 bases from J, leaving 19 bases between. The CDR3 DNA sequence: TGTGCCAGTAGTACTACCGGGGGTGGTGGGTCGACCCAGTACTTC. This sequence encodes CASSTTGGGGSTQYF.

The V and J genes are TRBV6-2 or TRBV6-3 and TRBJ1-2, with 7 bases lining up with TRBD1. This CDR3 spans 15 amino acids. J gave up 2 bases and V 5 bases, and 8 bases lay outside the gene matches. Germline-derived CDR1 and CDR2 are MNHEY and SVGEGT. The CDR3 region is CASSARGGQNYGYTF. The CDR3 DNA sequence: TGTGCCAGCAGTGCCCGGGGGGGACAGAACTATGGCTACACCTTC.

The chain employs TRBV30 and TRBJ2-1; TRBD2 agrees at 14 bases. Germline CDR1 is GTSNPN and CDR2 is SVGIG (reference sequence). The length of the CDR3 is 18 residues. Losses at the gene ends were 2 bases for V and 4 bases for J; bases not matched to a gene: 10. The CDR3 coding sequence is TGTGCCTGGAGTCCGACCGGGACTAGCGGGAGAGGATACAATGAGCAGTTCTTC. Amino acid sequence: CAWSPTGTSGRGYNEQFF.

The V and J genes are TRBV2 and TRBJ1-2; D is possibly TRBD1 (5 bases). The CDR3 is 15 amino acids. Germline V gene sequence: CDR1 SNHLY, CDR2 FYNNEI. V was shortened by 3 bases and J by 3 bases, with 14 bases between the two germline ends. The CDR3: CASSDPSQGDYGYTF. CDR3 nucleotide sequence: TGTGCCAGCAGTGATCCCAGCCAGGGCGACTATGGCTACACCTTC.